This entry lists 31 T cell receptor beta chains sequenced from one sample in a study of cytomegalovirus exposure and HLA in healthy donors. 13 Jbeta primers and 60 Vbeta primers were used for the PCR. Here immunoSEQ multiplex PCR was the method, and the copy in TCRdb shows in-frame clones only, minus some. The sample has around 140,000 clones; about 77% are singletons. Sequences were obtained from PBMCs. These receptors were taken from a female donor in good health and CMV-seronegative.

Comment on this clone: Mismatch with germline at one junction end may stem from a read error. The rearrangement uses TRBV2 and TRBJ2-5; 11 nucleotides match TRBD2. The CDR3 covers 18 residues. Germline CDR1 SNHLY, CDR2 FYNNEI. CDR3 sequence: CASSKAPITSGGGETQYF. The CDR3 nucleotides are TGTGCCAGCAGTAAAGCCCCCATCACTAGCGGGGGTGGAGAGACCCAGTACTTC.

The chain employs TRBV6-1 and TRBJ1-1; D gene unclear. V gave up 2 bases and J gave up 1 base, with 11 bases separating them. The CDR3 totals 15 residues. Per the germline V gene, CDR1 is MNHNS and CDR2 is SASEGT. The CDR3 DNA reads TGTGCCAGCAGTGAATTTCATGAGGAGAACACTGAAGCTTTCTTT. Encoded protein: CASSEFHEENTEAFF.

This clone has just a few counts. V gene TRBV7-6 combines with J gene TRBJ1-4, with 7 bases matching TRBD1. This CDR3 is built from 15 residues. Germline trimming cut 2 bases from V and 5 bases from J; bases unmatched to any gene: 5. Germline CDR1 reads SGHVS; CDR2 reads FNYEAQ. The DNA of the CDR3 is TGTGCCAGCAGCTTAATACAGGGGCGGAATGAAAAACTGTTTTTT. This translates into CASSLIQGRNEKLFF.

As concerns this clone: The germline gene is not matched at one end of the junction; a read error may be the cause. The chain couples TRBV14 to TRBJ2-7; D gene uncertain. Germline values: CDR1 SGHDN, CDR2 FVKESK. This CDR3 comprises 12 residues. CDR3 DNA: TGTGCCAGCAGCCTTACCCGCTACGGGCAGTACTTC. This gives the protein CASSLTRYGQYF.

The rearrangement links TRBV19 to TRBJ2-2, with 7 bases identical to TRBD2. The CDR3 spans 15 residues. Germline V CDR1 and CDR2: LNHDA, SQIVND (reference sequence). The trim removed 3 bases at V and 5 bases at J, leaving 6 bases unmatched. The CDR3 nucleotides are TGTGCCAGTAGTATGTGGCAGGGAGGGACCGGGGAGCTGTTTTTT. It specifies CASSMWQGGTGELFF.

This clone has a handful of counts. This chain connects TRBV6-5 to TRBJ1-4, with 9 bases that match TRBD1. This CDR3 contains 15 residues. Germline V CDR1 and CDR2: MNHEY, SVGAGI. With 4 bases clipped from V and 8 bases from J, the junction kept 8 bases outside the gene matches. CDR3 DNA: TGTGCCAGCAGTTCTCCGGGACAGGGCTCCGAAAAACTGTTTTTT. It encodes CASSSPGQGSEKLFF.

V usage is TRBV18 and J usage is TRBJ1-3, with no clear D. CDR3 length: 14 residues. V was shortened by 2 bases and J by 2 bases, with 7 bases between the two germline ends. Germline-derived CDR1 and CDR2 are KGHSH and LQKENI. The CDR3 sequence: CASSPTETGNTIYF. The CDR3 DNA is TGTGCCAGCTCACCAACAGAGACTGGAAACACCATATATTTT.

The V and J genes are TRBV27 and TRBJ2-7, with 7 bases matching TRBD2. After removal of 2 bases from V and 3 bases from J, the junction contained 1 base not matched to a gene. The CDR3 runs to 13 residues. CDR1 MNHEY and CDR2 SMNVEV come from the germline V gene (reference sequence). The CDR3 coding sequence is TGTGCCAGCAGTTTAGAGCGGGGCTACGAGCAGTACTTC. This codes for CASSLERGYEQYF.

The CDR3 loop is CASSLGTTGFYTF. The CDR3 nucleotides are TGTGCCAGCAGCTTGGGGACCACAGGGTTCTACACCTTC. The V call is TRBV5-8, the J call TRBJ1-2, with TRBD1 as a possible D gene (6 bases). The CDR3 sequence is 13 residues long. The ends were cut back, 0 bases at V and 10 bases at J, with 13 bases in the middle. In germline, CDR1 is SGHTS, CDR2 YDEGEE.

The chain carries TRBV2 and TRBJ2-1, with D perhaps TRBD2 (5 bases). Germline values: CDR1 SNHLY, CDR2 FYNNEI. This CDR3 has 14 amino acids. V lost 0 bases, J lost 9 bases, and 12 bases lay in between. The CDR3: CASSEAPSAGEQFF. In DNA form, the CDR3 reads TGTGCCAGCAGTGAAGCACCTAGTGCGGGTGAGCAGTTCTTC.

This chain joins TRBV27 and TRBJ1-5; D is perhaps TRBD1 (5 bases). Germline CDR1 is MNHEY and CDR2 is SMNVEV (reference sequence). V lost 5 bases to trimming and J lost 6 bases, with 11 bases between them. The CDR3 is 13 amino acids. CDR3 in DNA: TGTGCCAGCAGTGCAGGGTTGGGTCAGCCCCAGCATTTT. The encoded protein is CASSAGLGQPQHF.

The chain carries TRBV28 and TRBJ2-3; TRBD2 matches 7 bases. The trim removed 2 bases at V and 8 bases at J, leaving 13 bases unmatched. CDR3 length: 16 residues. CDR1 is MDHEN and CDR2 is SYDVKM in the germline V gene. The CDR3 DNA reads as TGTGCCAGCAGTTTAATCCGGCGGGAGTTGAGAATTACGCAGTATTTT. Its translation: CASSLIRRELRITQYF.

The J gene is TRBJ1-5, the V gene TRBV2, with 8 bases that match TRBD1. CDR3 length equals 14 residues. V lost 7 bases to trimming and J lost 4 bases; unmatched junction nucleotides: 6. From germline, CDR1 is SNHLY and CDR2 FYNNEI. The CDR3 is CASIADRANQPQHF. CDR3 sequence (DNA): TGTGCCAGCATCGCGGACAGGGCTAATCAGCCCCAGCATTTT. Drawing the rest from reference TRBV2 and TRBJ1-5, the complete variable domain is EPEVTQTPSHQVTQMGQEVILRCVPISNHLYFYWYRQILGQKVEFLVSFYNNEISEKSEIFDDQFSVERPDGSNFTLKIRSTKLEDSAMYFCASIADRANQPQHFGDGTRLSIL.

V is TRBV5-1 and J is TRBJ2-7; TRBD2 is a possible D gene (6 bases). V dropped 4 bases and J dropped 3 bases, with 35 bases sitting between them. This CDR3 contains 21 residues. CDR1 and CDR2 (germline): SGHRS, YFSETQ. The CDR3 nucleotides are TGCGCCAGCAGCGGGGGACGTTCCGGGGGAGGCTCATCCGTTGGACGCTACGAGCAGTACTTC. It codes for CASSGGRSGGGSSVGRYEQYF.

The CDR3 sequence: CASSLMGQVDEQYF. The CDR3 DNA reads as TGTGCCAGCAGCTTAATGGGACAGGTCGACGAGCAGTACTTC. The chain carries TRBV7-9 and TRBJ2-7, with 8 bases aligning to TRBD1. Per the germline V gene, CDR1 is SEHNR and CDR2 is FQNEAQ (reference sequence). The CDR3 has 14 amino acids. V lost 2 bases and J lost 5; bases outside the gene matches: 5.

This chain joins TRBV5-1 and TRBJ1-2, with a tentative D call TRBD1 (6 bases). Germline-derived CDR1 and CDR2 are SGHRS and YFSETQ. V lost 7 bases and J lost 2, with 15 bases in between. This CDR3 has 14 amino acids. Here the CDR3 reads CASWLGGSNYGYTF. As DNA, the CDR3 is TGCGCCAGCTGGCTAGGGGGATCCAACTATGGCTACACCTTC. Full variable domain (rest looked up from reference TRBV5-1 and TRBJ1-2): KAGVTQTPRYLIKTRGQQVTLSCSPISGHRSVSWYQQTPGQGLQFLFEYFSETQRNKGNFPGRFSGRQFSNSRSEMNVSTLELGDSALYLCASWLGGSNYGYTFGSGTRLTVV.

A single count supports this clone. The chain uses TRBV9 and TRBJ1-2, with a tentative D call TRBD1 (5 bases). The V end lost 3 bases, the J end lost 6 bases, and 12 bases lay between the germline ends. CDR3 length: 13 residues. Germline CDR1 SGDLS, CDR2 YYNGEE. The CDR3 DNA is TGTGCCAGCAGCGCCCCTTTGACAGATGGCTACACCTTC. This encodes CASSAPLTDGYTF.

This clone was counted only a few times. This chain uses TRBV4-2 with TRBJ1-4; 11 nucleotides agree with TRBD1. Germline V gene lookup returns CDR1 LGHNA and CDR2 YNFKEQ. Trimming removed 1 base from V and 6 bases from J; junction bases left unmatched: 4. The CDR3 consists of 16 residues. CDR3 nucleotide sequence: TGTGCCAGCAGCCAAGTGGGACAGGGGGATCATGAAAAACTGTTTTTT. It yields the protein CASSQVGQGDHEKLFF.

CDR3 loop: CASREGQILYEQYF. The CDR3 nucleotides are TGTGCCAGCAGGGAAGGACAGATTCTCTACGAGCAGTACTTC. This rearrangement joins TRBV6-6 to TRBJ2-7; maybe TRBD1 (6 bases). CDR1 and CDR2 from the germline V gene are MNHNY and SVGAGI (reference sequence). The CDR3 spans 14 residues. Trimming shortened V by 6 bases and J by 3 bases, and 15 bases separated the two germline ends.

The J gene is TRBJ1-1, the V gene TRBV5-6; 7 bases match TRBD1. The CDR3 is 15 amino acids. V dropped 5 bases and J dropped 7; count of bases not matched to a gene: 14. Looked up from germline, CDR1 is SGHDT and CDR2 is YYEEEE. CDR3 sequence: CASSFTDREKGEAFF. Here the CDR3 DNA reads TGTGCCAGCAGTTTTACCGACAGGGAGAAGGGTGAAGCTTTCTTT.

This chain joins TRBV6-5 and TRBJ2-3; D might be TRBD2 (7 bases). With 0 bases removed from V and 3 bases from J, the gap between germline ends came to 10 bases. Germline CDR1 MNHEY, CDR2 SVGAGI. The CDR3 has 15 amino acids. The DNA of the CDR3 is TGTGCCAGCAGTTACTCGGGGGGGCAGACAGATACGCAGTATTTT. Protein: CASSYSGGQTDTQYF.

V and J are TRBV6-5 and TRBJ1-5; 7 bases are shared with TRBD1. This CDR3 region has 14 residues. Germline values: CDR1 MNHEY, CDR2 SVGAGI. V was pared by 6 bases and J by 3 bases, with 5 bases of the junction left unmatched. CDR3 region: CASSPTGANQPQHF. The DNA for the CDR3 is TGTGCCAGCAGCCCCACAGGGGCCAATCAGCCCCAGCATTTT.

The V gene is TRBV28, the J gene TRBJ2-7; D not certain. V lost 3 bases, J lost 7 bases, and 13 bases lay in between. Germline values: CDR1 MDHEN, CDR2 SYDVKM. CDR3 size: 13 residues. Here the CDR3 reads CASSFLAGIEQYF. Here the CDR3 DNA reads TGTGCCAGCAGTTTCTTAGCTGGCATAGAGCAGTACTTC.

The chain carries TRBV18 and TRBJ2-3, with D tentatively TRBD1 (5 bases). CDR3 length equals 16 residues. Between the trimmed V and J ends, which lost 0 bases and 2 bases, there was a span of 12 bases. Germline CDR1 and CDR2: KGHSH and LQKENI. The CDR3 DNA follows: TGTGCCAGCTCACCACCTGGGGCGAGGTCCACAGATACGCAGTATTTT. Translated: CASSPPGARSTDTQYF. The entire variable domain, with the rest obtained from reference TRBV18 and TRBJ2-3, is as follows: NAGVMQNPRHLVRRRGQEARLRCSPMKGHSHVYWYRQLPEEGLKFMVYLQKENIIDESGMPKERFSAEFPKEGPSILRIQQVVRGDSAAYFCASSPPGARSTDTQYFGPGTRLTVL.

The V call is TRBV28, the J call TRBJ2-2, with TRBD1 matching over 9 bases. This CDR3 is built from 14 residues. Germline CDR1 and CDR2: MDHEN and SYDVKM. V shed 8 bases and J 4 bases; nucleotides not matched to a gene: 5. Here the CDR3 DNA reads TGTGCCAGCCGGGGACAGGGAGTCACCGGGGAGCTGTTTTTT. Its translation is CASRGQGVTGELFF.

The V and J genes are TRBV7-3 and TRBJ2-1; 7 bases fit TRBD2. Germline lookup yields CDR1 SGHTA and CDR2 FQGTGA. The CDR3 sequence is 17 residues long. The J segment lost 7 bases and the V segment lost 2 bases, leaving 14 bases of the junction unmatched. The CDR3: CASSLRAGRGRRNEQFF. The CDR3 region has the DNA TGTGCCAGCAGCTTACGGGCGGGGAGGGGACGTCGAAATGAGCAGTTCTTC.

The chain links TRBV5-4 to TRBJ2-5; 8 bases line up with TRBD2. The CDR3 extends over 14 amino acids. The V and J ends lost 3 bases and 5 bases, in that order; junction bases with no gene match: 6. Germline lookup yields CDR1 SGHNT and CDR2 YYREEE (reference sequence). The CDR3 reads CASSSAGVGETQYF. In DNA, the CDR3 is TGTGCCAGCAGCTCAGCGGGGGTTGGGGAGACCCAGTACTTC.

The V call is TRBV28, the J call TRBJ1-2, with 7 bases fitting TRBD1. V gave up 5 bases and J gave up 7 bases; unmatched junction bases: 4. From germline, CDR1 is MDHEN and CDR2 SYDVKM. This CDR3 has 12 residues. Here the CDR3 DNA reads TGTGCCAGCAGTCCAGGGGGTCTTGGCTACACCTTC. Its translation: CASSPGGLGYTF.

The chain has TRBV6-5 and TRBJ2-2, with TRBD2 as a possible D gene (5 bases). CDR3 length: 15 residues. The V end was cut by 8 bases, the J end by 0 bases, with 13 bases between. The germline V gene has CDR1 MNHEY and CDR2 SVGAGI. CDR3 amino acids: CASLRGRANTGELFF. CDR3 coding DNA: TGTGCCAGCCTCCGGGGTAGGGCGAACACCGGGGAGCTGTTTTTT.

The chain recombines TRBV10-1 with TRBJ2-7; 7 bases are a match to TRBD2. The CDR3 consists of 15 residues. With 0 bases clipped from V and 1 base from J, the junction kept 3 bases outside the gene matches. Germline V gene data show CDR1 as WNHNN and CDR2 as SYGVQD (reference sequence). CDR3 bases: TGCGCCAGCAGTGAGTCGAGCGGGGATTCCTACGAGCAGTACTTC. Its translation is CASSESSGDSYEQYF.

This chain links TRBV10-3 with TRBJ1-1, with 7 bases fitting TRBD1. The CDR3 runs to 14 residues. In germline, CDR1 is ENHRY, CDR2 SYGVKD. Germline trimming cut 3 bases from V and 10 bases from J; bases unmatched to any gene: 11. CDR3 residues: CAISDPSFDRAAFF. DNA for the CDR3: TGTGCCATCAGTGACCCGTCCTTCGACAGGGCAGCTTTCTTT.